This T cell receptor beta chain originates from a study of early T cells in non-severe SARS-CoV-2 infection. General study results and limits: CD4 and private specificities were missed by VDJdb matching, which favored anti-spike CD8 responses.

Unique molecular identifiers were affixed to single, distinct cDNA molecules. A single record per CDR3 protein comes from TCRdb applying MiXCR to the 5' RACE reads. Here the sample spans tens of thousands of distinct CDR3 sequences, roughly an eighth being singletons. The CDR3 spans 14 residues. The trim removed 4 bases at V and 7 bases at J, leaving 7 bases unmatched. CDR1 and CDR2 from the germline V gene are SGHTA and FQGNSA. This clonotype was observed many times. As yet, its antigen is unknown. The chain joins TRBV7-2 to TRBJ2-7; 10 bases map to TRBD1. Sequencing was performed on whole blood, taken at baseline. The receptor's source is an adult who was a healthcare worker with PCR-confirmed SARS-CoV-2 infection or an uninfected control (not recorded which). DNA for the CDR3: TGTGCCAGCAGCTCGGGACAGGGGTATGGAGAGCAGTACTTC. Translated: CASSSGQGYGEQYF.